This passage covers 14 T cell receptor beta chains from one sample sequenced in a study of blood T cell repertoires in COVID-19. Some clones are missing from TCRdb's copy, which holds only in-frame ones; the method was immunoSEQ multiplex PCR. The data hold just over 650,000 clones, with about nine tenths observed a single time. The sequenced sample was peripheral blood. The source is a woman between 18 and 29 years old with acute or convalescent COVID-19.

The genes are TRBV9 and TRBJ1-3; 9 bases agree with TRBD1. Germline CDR1 SGDLS, CDR2 YYNGEE. There are 19 residues in the CDR3. Germline trimming cut 0 bases from V and 0 bases from J; bases unmatched to any gene: 10. The CDR3 spells CASSVGEGTGPLSGNTIYF. CDR3 coding DNA: TGTGCCAGCAGCGTAGGTGAGGGGACAGGGCCCCTCTCTGGAAACACCATATATTTT.

The genes are TRBV7-2 and TRBJ2-2; a possible D gene is TRBD2 (5 bases). The CDR3 loop spans 16 amino acids. V was clipped by 5 bases and J by 3 bases, with 16 bases between them. Germline V gives CDR1 SGHTA, CDR2 FQGNSA. The CDR3 coding sequence is TGTGCCAGCAGCCCCTTTAGTTATAGCGACACCGGGGAGCTGTTTTTT. This codes for CASSPFSYSDTGELFF.

V gene TRBV4-1 combines with J gene TRBJ1-1; no definite D call. V was pared by 5 bases and J by 6 bases, with 16 bases between. The V gene's germline CDR1 is MGHRA and CDR2 YSYEKL. There are 14 residues in the CDR3. As DNA, the CDR3 is TGCGCCAGCAGCTTCCCTCAAGAGCTGGCTGAAGCTTTCTTT. Translated, it gives CASSFPQELAEAFF.

This clone has a handful of counts. The same CDR3 also results from other DNA sequences found in this sample. V usage is TRBV5-4 and J usage is TRBJ1-1, with D possibly matching TRBD1 (6 bases). CDR3 size: 13 residues. With 2 bases removed from V and 1 base from J, the gap between germline ends came to 6 bases. Germline loops: CDR1 SGHNT, CDR2 YYREEE (reference sequence). CDR3 in amino acids: CASSLQGNTEAFF. CDR3 DNA sequence: TGTGCCAGCAGCTTACAGGGGAACACTGAAGCTTTCTTT.

The chain couples TRBV30 to TRBJ1-1; tentatively, D is TRBD1 (6 bases). Germline V CDR1 and CDR2: GTSNPN, SVGIG (reference sequence). The V end lost 5 bases, the J end lost 1 base, and 11 bases lay between the germline ends. This CDR3 contains 13 residues. The CDR3: CAWEGGGNTEAFF. In DNA, the CDR3 is TGTGCCTGGGAGGGAGGGGGGAACACTGAAGCTTTCTTT.

J is TRBJ1-5 and V is TRBV5-6; 10 bases line up with TRBD1. The junction had 6 bases not matched to a gene; V was cut back by 4 bases and J by 2 bases. The CDR3 spans 16 residues. Germline V gives CDR1 SGHDT, CDR2 YYEEEE. The CDR3: CASSPRQGAGNQPQHF. The CDR3 DNA sequence: TGTGCCAGCAGCCCTCGACAGGGGGCTGGCAATCAGCCCCAGCATTTT.

This rearrangement joins TRBV4-1 to TRBJ1-1, with D hard to call. The V gene's germline CDR1 is MGHRA and CDR2 YSYEKL. Trimming removed 0 bases at V and 4 bases at J, with 12 bases between. This CDR3 is built from 15 residues. The DNA of the CDR3 is TGCGCCAGCAGCCAAGATAACACCTGGGCCACTGAAGCTTTCTTT. Translating gives CASSQDNTWATEAFF.

The genes are TRBV6-4 and TRBJ2-6; tentative D call: TRBD2 (6 bases). Trimming removed 4 bases from V and 2 bases from J, with 12 bases in between. CDR1 MRHNA and CDR2 SNTAGT come from the germline V gene. CDR3 length: 16 amino acids. This CDR3 is CASSAGVTTGANVLTF. The CDR3 nucleotides read TGTGCCAGCAGTGCGGGGGTAACGACTGGGGCCAACGTCCTGACTTTC.

The gene calls are TRBV4-2 and TRBJ2-1; 7 positions match TRBD2. V shed 2 bases, J shed 5 bases, and the junction held 3 bases outside the gene matches. Germline CDR1 LGHNA, CDR2 YNFKEQ. The CDR3 is 14 amino acids. The chain's CDR3 is CASSQNGGNNEQFF. As DNA, the CDR3 is TGTGCCAGCAGCCAAAACGGGGGGAACAATGAGCAGTTCTTC.

This CDR3 is CASSSTGTNLQTEAFF. CDR3 DNA: TGCGCCAGCAGCTCTACCGGGACAAACTTACAAACTGAAGCTTTCTTT. The J gene is TRBJ1-1, the V gene TRBV5-1, with D perhaps TRBD1 (6 bases). V was clipped by 3 bases and J by 5 bases, with 20 bases between them. Per germline, CDR1 SGHRS and CDR2 YFSETQ. CDR3 length: 16 residues.

The chain couples TRBV2 to TRBJ2-7, with D hard to call. The CDR3 totals 14 residues. Per germline, CDR1 SNHLY and CDR2 FYNNEI. V lost 7 bases and J 6 bases, leaving 19 bases between the germline ends. CDR3 amino acids: CASTPGTATREQYF. The CDR3 DNA reads as TGTGCCAGCACCCCGGGTACGGCCACTCGCGAGCAGTACTTC. Based on the CDR3 plus reference TRBV2 and TRBJ2-7, the full variable domain is EPEVTQTPSHQVTQMGQEVILRCVPISNHLYFYWYRQILGQKVEFLVSFYNNEISEKSEIFDDQFSVERPDGSNFTLKIRSTKLEDSAMYFCASTPGTATREQYFGPGTRLTVT.

The chain employs TRBV14 and TRBJ2-5; perhaps TRBD2 as D (7 bases). Trimming removed 3 bases from V and 4 bases from J, with 21 bases in between. Per the germline V gene, CDR1 is SGHDN and CDR2 is FVKESK. The CDR3 extends over 17 amino acids. CDR3 DNA sequence: TGTGCCAGCAGCCATCCTGAGGGGAGGGGGGGACGAGAGACCCAGTACTTC. Its protein product is CASSHPEGRGGRETQYF.

This chain joins TRBV2 and TRBJ2-2, with 8 bases fitting TRBD1. V lost 6 bases to trimming and J lost 5 bases; unmatched junction nucleotides: 5. Germline V gives CDR1 SNHLY, CDR2 FYNNEI. The CDR3 extends over 14 amino acids. The CDR3 nucleotides read TGTGCCAGCAGGCAGGGGGCGGGGACCGGGGAGCTGTTTTTT. It specifies CASRQGAGTGELFF.

The chain couples TRBV10-3 to TRBJ2-1; the D is unclear. The CDR3 loop spans 13 amino acids. Trimming took 1 base from V and 6 from J, leaving 7 bases between them. In germline, CDR1 is ENHRY, CDR2 SYGVKD. DNA for the CDR3: TGTGCCATCAGTGAGTTGGAGTCCAATGAGCAGTTCTTC. This gives the protein CAISELESNEQFF.